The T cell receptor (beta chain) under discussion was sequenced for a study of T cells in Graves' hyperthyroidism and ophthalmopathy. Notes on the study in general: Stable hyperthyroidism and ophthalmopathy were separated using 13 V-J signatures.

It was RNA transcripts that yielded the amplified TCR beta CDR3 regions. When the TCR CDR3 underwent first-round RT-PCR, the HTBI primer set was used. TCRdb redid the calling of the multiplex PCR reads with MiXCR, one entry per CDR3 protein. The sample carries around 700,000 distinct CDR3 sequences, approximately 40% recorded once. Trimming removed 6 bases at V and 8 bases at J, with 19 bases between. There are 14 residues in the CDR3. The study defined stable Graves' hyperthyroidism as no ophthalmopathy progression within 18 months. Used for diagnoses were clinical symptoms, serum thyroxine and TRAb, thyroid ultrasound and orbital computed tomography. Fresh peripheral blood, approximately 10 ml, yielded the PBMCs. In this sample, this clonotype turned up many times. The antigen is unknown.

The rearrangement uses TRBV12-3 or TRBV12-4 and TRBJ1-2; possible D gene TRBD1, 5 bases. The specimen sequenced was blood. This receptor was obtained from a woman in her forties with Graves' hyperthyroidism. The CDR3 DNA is TGTGCCAGCAGCACCCTGGGGCAAAGTCGGGGCTACACCTTC. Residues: CASSTLGQSRGYTF.